A selection of T cell receptor beta chains follows, all from one sample in a study of T-cell memory formation after mild COVID-19. TCRdb re-called the 5' RACE reads through MiXCR, storing one row per CDR3 protein. The table lists about 190,000 distinct CDR3 sequences, around 19% of them singletons, with 2.4% in the top ten. The sequencing input was PBMCs or a T cell subset sorted from them (not recorded which). The receptors stem from an adult woman who had mild COVID-19 (a few samples of this study predate the infection). Cell type and time point are not known. CDR3s include the opening cysteine and the closing phenylalanine or tryptophan. D genes are given only for firm matches. Rows give clone size only sometimes, using once, few, many, or a class for an expanded clone.

j_call	v_call	d_call	clone_size	cdr3_nt	cdr3_aa
TRBJ2-6	TRBV7-2	NA	few	TGTGCCAGCAGCTTCCGGGGGTCCAGCTCTGGGGCCAACGTCCTGACTTTC	CASSFRGSSSGANVLTF
TRBJ1-1	TRBV7-9	NA	NA	TGTGCCAGCAGCTCGGGGACATGGCGCCTGAACACTGAAGCTTTCTTT	CASSSGTWRLNTEAFF
TRBJ1-1	TRBV30	NA	NA	TGTGCCTGGAGTGTAATAAATGGTGACAGACAAGCTTTCTTT	CAWSVINGDRQAFF
TRBJ1-6	TRBV6-5	TRBD1	few	TGTGCCAGCAGTTCAGGACAGGGTCGGGATTCACCCCTCCACTTT	CASSSGQGRDSPLHF
TRBJ2-4	TRBV6-6	TRBD2	few	TGTGCCAGCAAGGACGGGGGGGCCAAAAACATTCAGTACTTC	CASKDGGAKNIQYF
TRBJ2-7	TRBV12-3/TRBV12-4	TRBD2	NA	TGTGCCAGCAGTGGACTAGCGGGAGGGTACGAGCAGTACTTC	CASSGLAGGYEQYF
TRBJ1-1	TRBV12-3/TRBV12-4	TRBD1	few	TGTGCCAGCAGCCTAACCTACAGGGGCACTGAAGCTTTCTTT	CASSLTYRGTEAFF
TRBJ1-2	TRBV2	NA	NA	TGTGCCAGCAGTAACTCCGCTTGGGGGTATGGCTACACCTTC	CASSNSAWGYGYTF
TRBJ2-7	TRBV23-1	NA	NA	TGCGCCAGCAGTAGTCGCTGCGAGCAGTACTTC	CASSSRCEQYF
TRBJ1-3	TRBV5-5	NA	NA	TGTGCCAGCAGCCTGACCGCACTGTTGGGGTCTGGAAACACCATATATTTT	CASSLTALLGSGNTIYF
TRBJ2-6	TRBV20-1	NA	few	TGCAGTGCTCACGCGAGCTCTGGGGCCAACGTCCTGACTTTC	CSAHASSGANVLTF
TRBJ1-1	TRBV30	NA	many	TGTGCCTGGAGTCGGGATCGGGGCACTGAAGCTTTCTTT	CAWSRDRGTEAFF
TRBJ2-7	TRBV2	TRBD2	NA	TGTGCCAGCAGCGGACTAGCGGGGGGTACCTACGAGCAGTACTTC	CASSGLAGGTYEQYF
TRBJ1-2	TRBV5-1	TRBD1	few	TGCGCCAGCAGCTCCCTACAAGACAGGGGGTACAGTGGCTACACCTTC	CASSSLQDRGYSGYTF
TRBJ1-3	TRBV12-3/TRBV12-4	NA	few	TGTGCCAGCAGATCGGGGGGGCTCGGAAACACCATATATTTT	CASRSGGLGNTIYF
TRBJ2-3	TRBV24-1	TRBD2	few	TGTGCCACCAGTGATTTACGAACTAGCGGCCGCACAGATACGCAGTATTTT	CATSDLRTSGRTDTQYF
TRBJ1-1	TRBV6-1	NA	NA	TGTGCCAGCCGGTTGGAATCTGTGTACACTGAAGCTTTCTTT	CASRLESVYTEAFF
TRBJ1-2	TRBV10-3	NA	NA	TGTGCCATCAGTGAATCTAACTATGGCTACACCTTC	CAISESNYGYTF